Included here is one TCR beta chain sequence, with context. Its antigen is undetermined. The data originate from a study of early T cells in non-severe SARS-CoV-2 infection. Study overall: The chains were unpaired, and the sequenced material was bulk RNA from unsorted whole blood. Findings and limits, study-wide: Private and CD4 specificities were missed by VDJdb matching, skewed to anti-spike CD8.

The germline CDR1 and CDR2 sequences are MNHEY and SVGEGT. This CDR3 has 17 residues. V was clipped by 2 bases and J by 7 bases; unmatched bases: 14. Attached unique molecular identifiers marked individual cDNA molecules. Using its own MiXCR run on the 5' RACE reads, TCRdb lists one record per CDR3 protein. The profile shows fewer than 95,000 distinct CDR3 sequences, 16% of them singletons. The TCR was taken from an adult who was a healthcare worker with PCR-confirmed SARS-CoV-2 infection or an uninfected control (not recorded which). The sample was whole blood, taken at baseline. This chain joins TRBV6-2 or TRBV6-3 and TRBJ2-1, with 7 bases aligning to TRBD2. CDR3 sequence: CASSYVSRARGLNEQFF. CDR3 nucleotides: TGTGCCAGCAGTTACGTTAGCCGCGCGCGGGGACTAAATGAGCAGTTCTTC.